This TCR beta chain was retrieved from a study of blood T cells in healthy people across ages (dated by TCRdb to about 2015). About the full investigation: In model experiments, roughly one uniquely barcoded TCR beta cDNA molecule per two T cells was captured by template switching. The study measured age-related changes in TCR beta repertoire diversity using deep sequencing normalized with unique cDNA molecular identifiers. Donors were grouped into four age groups: young (average roughly 17 years), middle-aged (roughly 40), aged (62) and long-lived (about 82). To avoid experimental bias, donors of different ages were spread randomly across the sequencing lanes. For two donors (one aged 18 to 29 and one aged 80 or older), the study analyzed two additional independent replicas of 1 million unique cDNA reads from the same blood draw.

Trimming takes 0 bases from V and 0 bases from J, and the germline ends sit 13 bases apart. Based on the germline V gene, the CDR1 and CDR2 sequences are SGHTA and FQGNSA. The CDR3 runs 17 residues from the cysteine to the phenylalanine. Kept here is only the CDR3 DNA, which spans 51 bases and is read in frame from base 1. What the research found in general, with its limitations: Observed TCR beta diversity per million T cells fell roughly linearly with age, and a significant reduction was already apparent by age around 39. There was a strong correlation between observed TCR beta diversity and the percentage of naive T cells measured by flow cytometry. The CMV infection status of donors was not known, potentially confounding age-related changes in expanded clonotypes. Estimates of total diversity based on one million sequenced T cells were regarded as lower bounds and as underestimates. Since profiling was done on bulk unsorted PBMCs, naive and antigen-experienced compartments could not be conclusively compared. The long-lived group showed more naive CD4+ T cells, fewer expanded clones and increased TCR diversity than the aged group, suggesting age selection.

The library was produced with 5' RACE. Sequenced on an Illumina HiSeq 2500. A second PCR of about 7 to 12 cycles was run with a J-beta primer mix and a sample-barcoded 5' primer. A unique molecular identifier was introduced onto each TCR beta cDNA molecule by a template-switch 5' adaptor carrying 12 random nucleotides. Each sample yielded at least 2.5 million CDR3-containing paired-end reads. All of the RNA was converted into first-strand cDNA using the Mint cDNA synthesis kit, with a TRBC-specific oligonucleotide serving as the primer. Following uracil-DNA glycosylase treatment, all cDNA underwent a first 18-cycle PCR with the universal primers M1SS and BC2_uni_R. For the original study's pipeline: For normalization, 1 million high-quality reads, each with a distinct molecular identifier, were randomly selected from each sample. Instead of being binned into consensus sequences, reads with shared molecular identifiers were discarded. MiTCR, set to a Q25 quality threshold and the strictest error-elimination algorithm, was used for CDR3 identification, clonotype clustering and error correction. A nonparametric unseen species model with Euler transformation was used to estimate a lower bound on total TCR beta diversity. Using fastp trimming at Q25 and MiXCR clonotype assembly, TCRdb reanalyzed the public sequencing data and kept in-frame beta chains. A single entry per CDR3 protein holds the most common genes and DNA from its merged rows. TCRdb, not the original authors, processed these V and J calls. The sample contains some 920,000 distinct CDR3 sequences, just over 50% of them found a single time. In total, the top ten clones hold over 20% of the sample.

A word on this clonotype: The antigen it binds to is not known. Base qualities are not at hand, and no much larger clone is one base apart.

The donors were 40 or so Caucasian individuals from Russia, aged 6 to 90 years, who were systemically healthy. Each donor gave approximately 9.3 milliliters of peripheral blood, collected into EDTA-treated Vacutainer tubes. Ficoll-Paque density-gradient centrifugation was used to isolate PBMCs, with at least 6.5 million obtained per sample. Total RNA, at least 5.5 micrograms per sample, was extracted from PBMCs with Trizol reagent. For every donor, flow cytometry on a PBMC aliquot measured the percentage of naive CD45RAhigh/CD27high T cells. Specimen: blood. The rearranged segments are TRBV7-2 and TRBJ2-3; the D gene is not confidently resolved. The sequence came from a woman aged 60-75 years in good health. The DNA is as follows: TGTGCCAGCAGCTTAGCGCACAGCCAAGCTAGCACAGATACGCAGTATTTT. Translation gives CASSLAHSQASTDTQYF.